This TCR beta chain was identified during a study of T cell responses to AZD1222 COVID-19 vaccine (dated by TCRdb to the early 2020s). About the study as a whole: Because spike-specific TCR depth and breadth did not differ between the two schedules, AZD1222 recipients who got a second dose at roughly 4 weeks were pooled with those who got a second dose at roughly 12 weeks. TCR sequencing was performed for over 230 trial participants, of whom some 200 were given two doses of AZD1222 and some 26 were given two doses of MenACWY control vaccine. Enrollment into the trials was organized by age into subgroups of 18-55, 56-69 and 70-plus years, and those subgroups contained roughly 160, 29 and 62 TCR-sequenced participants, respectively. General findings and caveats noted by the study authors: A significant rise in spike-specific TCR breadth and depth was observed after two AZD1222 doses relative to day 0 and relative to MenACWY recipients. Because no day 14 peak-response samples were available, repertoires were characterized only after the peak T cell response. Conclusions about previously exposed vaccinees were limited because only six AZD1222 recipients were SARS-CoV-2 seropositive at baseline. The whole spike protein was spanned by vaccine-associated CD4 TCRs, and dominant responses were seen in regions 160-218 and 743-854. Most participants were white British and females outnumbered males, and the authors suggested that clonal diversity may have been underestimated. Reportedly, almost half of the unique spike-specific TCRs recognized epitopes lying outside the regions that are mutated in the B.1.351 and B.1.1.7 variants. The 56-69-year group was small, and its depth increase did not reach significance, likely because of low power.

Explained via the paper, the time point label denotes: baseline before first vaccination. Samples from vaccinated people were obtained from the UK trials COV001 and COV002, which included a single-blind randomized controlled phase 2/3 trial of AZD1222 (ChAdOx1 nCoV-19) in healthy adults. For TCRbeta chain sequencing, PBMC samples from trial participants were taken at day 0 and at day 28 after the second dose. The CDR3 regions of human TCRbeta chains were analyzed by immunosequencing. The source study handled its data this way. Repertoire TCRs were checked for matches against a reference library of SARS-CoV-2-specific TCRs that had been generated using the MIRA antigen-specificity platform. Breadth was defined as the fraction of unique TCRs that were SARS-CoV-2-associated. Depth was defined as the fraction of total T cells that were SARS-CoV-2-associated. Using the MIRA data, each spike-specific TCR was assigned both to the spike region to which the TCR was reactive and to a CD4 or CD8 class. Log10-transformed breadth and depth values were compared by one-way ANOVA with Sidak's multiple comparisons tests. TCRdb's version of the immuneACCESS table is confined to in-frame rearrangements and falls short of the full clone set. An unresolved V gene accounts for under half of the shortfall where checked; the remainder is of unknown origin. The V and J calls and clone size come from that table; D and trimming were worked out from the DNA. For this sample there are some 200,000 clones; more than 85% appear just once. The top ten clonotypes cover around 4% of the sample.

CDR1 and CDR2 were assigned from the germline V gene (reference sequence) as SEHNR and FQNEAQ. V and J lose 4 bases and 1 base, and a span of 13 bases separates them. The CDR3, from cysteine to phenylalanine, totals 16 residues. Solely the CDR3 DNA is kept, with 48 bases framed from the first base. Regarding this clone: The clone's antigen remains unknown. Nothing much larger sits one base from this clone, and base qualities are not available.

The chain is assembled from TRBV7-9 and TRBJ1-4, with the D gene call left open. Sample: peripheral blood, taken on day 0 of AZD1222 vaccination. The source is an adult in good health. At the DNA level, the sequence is TGTGCCAGCAGCTCTGACTCAAGTATAACTAATGAAAAACTGTTTTTT. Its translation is CASSSDSSITNEKLFF.